The rows below give T cell receptor beta chains drawn from one sample of a study of CD8+CD57+ T cells in acquired aplastic anemia. From the reads, TCRdb called clonotypes with MiXCR, one entry per CDR3 protein. The sample shows about 160,000 distinct CDR3 sequences, less than 60% of them seen only once. Sequences were obtained from sorted CD4+, CD8+, or CD8+CD57+ T cells (not recorded which) from PBMCs. All receptors derive from a human donor with aplastic anemia. CDR3s include the opening cysteine and the closing phenylalanine or tryptophan. D genes are given only for firm matches. Size tells how often a clone was seen (once, few, many) or the class of an expanded clone, and some rows leave it out.

J gene,D gene,V gene,clone size,CDR3 DNA,CDR3 protein
TRBJ1-6,NA,TRBV30,many,TGTGCCTGGAGTGTACGCAGGGACAAGCATTCACCCCTCCACTTT,CAWSVRRDKHSPLHF
TRBJ2-7,NA,TRBV11-3,many,TGTGCCAGCAGCTTAGAAATGGGGCCAAGCGAGCAGTACTTC,CASSLEMGPSEQYF
TRBJ1-5,NA,TRBV7-9,few,TGTGCCAGCAGCCTCCGGGGATGGCAGCCCCAGCATTTT,CASSLRGWQPQHF
TRBJ1-6,NA,TRBV7-3,many,TGTGCCAGCAGTTTAGGGGGTAATTCACCCCTCCACTTT,CASSLGGNSPLHF
TRBJ2-2,NA,TRBV5-4,many,TGTGCCAGCACCGGGACAACGAACACCGGGGAGCTGTTTTTT,CASTGTTNTGELFF
TRBJ2-3,TRBD2,TRBV10-3,once,TGTGCCATCAGTGCGACGACTAGCGGGCTCACAGATACGCAGTATTTT,CAISATTSGLTDTQYF
TRBJ1-1,NA,TRBV20-1,many,TGCAGTGCTAGAGTAGGGACGGTGAACACTGAAGCTTTCTTT,CSARVGTVNTEAFF
TRBJ1-5,TRBD1,TRBV2,many,TGTGCCAGCAATATACAGGGGACAATCAATCAGCCCCAGCATTTT,CASNIQGTINQPQHF
TRBJ2-7,NA,TRBV10-3,NA,TGTGCCATCAGTGAAGAACTCCTGAGCTCCTACGAGCAGTACTTC,CAISEELLSSYEQYF
TRBJ1-5,NA,TRBV12-3/TRBV12-4,many,TGTGCCAGCAGCTCTCGTTTGGAGGACCAGCCCCAGCATTTT,CASSSRLEDQPQHF
TRBJ2-7,TRBD2,TRBV20-1,NA,TGCAGTGCTAGAGGGGAGGGACGCTACGAGCAGTACTTC,CSARGEGRYEQYF
TRBJ2-5,NA,TRBV10-3,once,TGTGCCATCAGTGAGGATGGAGAGTCGAGTCCCATCACCAAAATGTCAGTCCTCTTC,CAISEDGESSPITKMSVLF
TRBJ2-5,NA,TRBV30,few,TGTGCCTGGAGGGAAGGGGACTCGGAAGAGACCCAGTACTTC,CAWREGDSEETQYF
TRBJ1-2,NA,TRBV4-3,once,TGCGCCAGCAGCGACCTCTATGGCTACACCTTC,CASSDLYGYTF
TRBJ2-7,NA,TRBV30,many,TGTGCCTGGAGTCTACCCTTGGCCGTGAGGCAGTACTTC,CAWSLPLAVRQYF
TRBJ1-1,NA,TRBV7-3,NA,TGTGCCAGCAGCTTAAATATGCGGGAGTCGGTTGAAGCTTTCTTT,CASSLNMRESVEAFF
TRBJ2-3,TRBD2,TRBV24-1,many,TGTGCCACCAGTGATCTGACTAGCGGGAGGACTAGCACAGATACGCAGTATTTT,CATSDLTSGRTSTDTQYF
TRBJ2-3,NA,TRBV7-9,NA,TGTGCCAGCAGTTGGCTCCTTACCACAGATACGCAGTATTTT,CASSWLLTTDTQYF
TRBJ2-2,NA,TRBV19,NA,TGTGCCAGTAGTCAGAGGAAGGGGACGAACACCGGGGAGCTGTTTTTT,CASSQRKGTNTGELFF
TRBJ2-5,TRBD1,TRBV29-1,few,TGCAGCGCACAGGGGGCATGGGAGACCCAGTACTTC,CSAQGAWETQYF
TRBJ2-3,NA,TRBV29-1,NA,TGCAGCGTGTCGGAGGACAGCTACAATGAGCAGTATTTT,CSVSEDSYNEQYF
TRBJ2-7,TRBD2,TRBV4-2,few,TGTGCCAGCAGCCAGGGGACTAGCGGGCCGAACTACGAGCAGTACTTC,CASSQGTSGPNYEQYF
TRBJ1-2,TRBD1,TRBV6-1,NA,TGTGCCAGCAGTCAGGGACAGATTGGCTACACCTTC,CASSQGQIGYTF
TRBJ2-3,TRBD1,TRBV5-4,many,TGTGCCAGCAGCTTGGCCTCACAGGGGAACATAGATACGCAGTATTTT,CASSLASQGNIDTQYF
TRBJ1-2,NA,TRBV4-3,many,TGCGCCAGCAGCCAAGACCTATTTGGGACGTCGGGGGGCTACACCTTC,CASSQDLFGTSGGYTF
TRBJ1-4,NA,TRBV10-3,NA,TGTGCCATCAGTGAGTCCGGATTCTATGAAAAACTGTTTTTT,CAISESGFYEKLFF
TRBJ2-3,TRBD2,TRBV7-3,NA,TGTGCCAGCACACTAGCGGGAGGAACAGATACGCAGTATTTT,CASTLAGGTDTQYF
TRBJ2-5,NA,TRBV7-7,NA,TGTGCCAGCAGCCTCCAGGGCCAAGAGACCCAGTACTTC,CASSLQGQETQYF
TRBJ1-3,NA,TRBV25-1,NA,TGTGCCAGCCACCCGGGCTCTGGAAACACCATATATTTT,CASHPGSGNTIYF
TRBJ1-6,TRBD1,TRBV15,NA,TGTGCCACCAGCAGAGCGCGGACAGGGGGAGGCTCACCCCTCCACTTT,CATSRARTGGGSPLHF
TRBJ2-7,TRBD2,TRBV6-1,NA,TGTGCCAGCGGGCCGACTAGCGGGAGTACAGGCGAGCAGTGCTTC,CASGPTSGSTGEQCF
TRBJ1-5,NA,TRBV19,many,TGTGCCAGTAGTGGTAAGGGGAGTAATCAGCCCCAGCATTTT,CASSGKGSNQPQHF
TRBJ2-7,TRBD1,TRBV25-1,NA,TGTGCCAGCAGTGAACCGGGACAGAGCTACGAGCAGTACTTC,CASSEPGQSYEQYF
TRBJ2-2,NA,TRBV5-1,many,TGCGCCAGCAGCTTGGATGGCAGCCCGGGCACCGGGGAGCTGTTTTTT,CASSLDGSPGTGELFF
TRBJ1-5,NA,TRBV25-1,NA,TGTGCTAGAGTCTGGGGGGGCAGCAATCAGCCCCAGCATTTT,CARVWGGSNQPQHF
TRBJ2-1,TRBD2,TRBV19,NA,TGTGCCAGTAGTATACGGGCTAGCGGGAGGAGCTCCTACAATGAGCAGTTCTTC,CASSIRASGRSSYNEQFF
TRBJ1-1,NA,TRBV19,many,TGTGCCAGTAGCCCAATCCCCCGGGGATTGAACACTGAAGCTTTCTTT,CASSPIPRGLNTEAFF
TRBJ2-7,TRBD2,TRBV20-1,many,TGCAGTGCTAGAGAGGCGGGGGAGATCTACGAGCAGTACTTC,CSAREAGEIYEQYF
TRBJ2-1,NA,TRBV6-6,many,TGTGCCAGCAGTACCCGGGCCGAGCAGTTCTTC,CASSTRAEQFF
TRBJ1-6,TRBD1,TRBV9,NA,TGTGCCAGCAGCGTAGCCGCAGGGGGCACACCCCTCCACTTT,CASSVAAGGTPLHF
TRBJ2-7,TRBD1,TRBV20-1,many,TGCAGTGCTAGGGGTCTCGACAGGGGCAGCTCCTACGAGCAGTACTTC,CSARGLDRGSSYEQYF
TRBJ2-3,NA,TRBV10-3,once,TGCTCCATTCGGGGAGCGGCTAGCACAGATACGCAGTATTTT,CSIRGAASTDTQYF
TRBJ2-7,TRBD1,TRBV19,NA,TGTGCCAGTAGTCCCCTAGGACAGGGGCCGCACGAGCAGTACTTC,CASSPLGQGPHEQYF
TRBJ1-6,NA,TRBV25-1,NA,TGTGCCAGCAGTGCAGATGGGGGGGAGGGCCATAATTCACCCCTCCACTTT,CASSADGGEGHNSPLHF
TRBJ2-7,TRBD2,TRBV10-3,NA,TGTGCCATCAGTGGTACTAGCGGGGACTCCTACGAGCAGTACTTC,CAISGTSGDSYEQYF
TRBJ2-5,NA,TRBV7-2,NA,TGTGCCAGCAGCTTAGCCCTTAGGACCCAGTACTTC,CASSLALRTQYF
TRBJ1-1,NA,TRBV7-2,NA,TGTGCCAGCAGCGTACTAGGGGGTGAAGCTTTCTTT,CASSVLGGEAFF
TRBJ2-5,NA,TRBV19,many,TGTGCCAGTAGCGCGTCGAGGTATCAAGAGACCCAGTACTTC,CASSASRYQETQYF
TRBJ2-7,TRBD2,TRBV7-7,NA,TGTGCTAGCAGCTCACTCCAGGGCGGGGGGGAGCAGTACTTC,CASSSLQGGGEQYF
TRBJ1-1,TRBD1,TRBV7-6,many,TGTGCCAGCAGCCGCTATATAGACAGGGCCCCGGGTGAAGCTTTCTTT,CASSRYIDRAPGEAFF
TRBJ1-1,NA,TRBV19,NA,TGTGCCAGTAACCCGACCCTGGACAGAGGTACTGAAGCTTTCTTT,CASNPTLDRGTEAFF
TRBJ2-5,NA,TRBV2,NA,TGTGCCAGCAGTGGACGGGGGGAGACCCAGTACTTC,CASSGRGETQYF
TRBJ1-2,TRBD1,TRBV7-6,NA,TGTGCCAGCAGCCCCATCCCCGGCGGGGGACAGGGGGATGGCTACACCTTC,CASSPIPGGGQGDGYTF
TRBJ1-3,NA,TRBV6-6,many,TGTGCCACCAGCTCTGGAAACACCATATATTTT,CATSSGNTIYF
TRBJ2-7,NA,TRBV20-1,NA,TGCAGTGCAACGAAGGGGGGAACCACCTACGAGCAGTACTTC,CSATKGGTTYEQYF
TRBJ2-7,TRBD1,TRBV4-1,once,TGCGCCAGCAGTGACGACAGGGGAGCTAACGAGCAGTACTTC,CASSDDRGANEQYF
TRBJ2-2,TRBD2,TRBV24-1,NA,TGTGCCACCAGGGGCCGGGACTACCTAAACACCGGGGAGCTGTTTTTT,CATRGRDYLNTGELFF